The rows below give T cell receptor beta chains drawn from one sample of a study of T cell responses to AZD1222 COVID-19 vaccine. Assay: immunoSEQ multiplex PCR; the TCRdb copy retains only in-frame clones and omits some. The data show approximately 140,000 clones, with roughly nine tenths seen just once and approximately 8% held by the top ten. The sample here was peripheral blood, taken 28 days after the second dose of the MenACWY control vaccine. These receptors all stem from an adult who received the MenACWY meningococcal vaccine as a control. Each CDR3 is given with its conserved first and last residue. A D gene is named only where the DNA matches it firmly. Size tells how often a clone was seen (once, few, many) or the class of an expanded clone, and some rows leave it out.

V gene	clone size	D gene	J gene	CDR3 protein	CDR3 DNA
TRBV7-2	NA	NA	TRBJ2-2	CASSTSGGFTGELFF	TGTGCCAGCAGCACCTCAGGGGGGTTCACCGGGGAGCTGTTTTTT
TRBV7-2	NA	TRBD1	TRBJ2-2	CASSLPQGAGTGELFF	TGTGCCAGCAGCTTACCCCAGGGGGCCGGCACCGGGGAGCTGTTTTTT
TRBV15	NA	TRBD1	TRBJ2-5	CATSMLGQGVQETQYF	TGTGCCACCAGCATGTTAGGACAGGGGGTACAAGAGACCCAGTACTTC
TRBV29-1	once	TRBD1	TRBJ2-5	CSAGTGMETQYF	TGCAGCGCCGGGACAGGGATGGAGACCCAGTACTTC
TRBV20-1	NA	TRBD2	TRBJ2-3	CSASRVSGGAWADTQYF	TGCAGTGCTAGTAGAGTTAGCGGGGGGGCCTGGGCAGATACGCAGTATTTT
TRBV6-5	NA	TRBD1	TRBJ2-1	CASREDRVSYNEQFF	TGTGCCAGCAGAGAGGACAGGGTTTCCTACAATGAGCAGTTCTTC
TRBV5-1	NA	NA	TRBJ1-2	CASSLGAGNGYTF	TGCGCCAGCAGCTTGGGGGCAGGGAATGGCTACACCTTC
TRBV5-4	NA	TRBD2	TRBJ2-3	CASSLRTGTSVTDTQYF	TGTGCCAGCAGCCTTCGAACCGGGACTAGCGTCACAGATACGCAGTATTTT
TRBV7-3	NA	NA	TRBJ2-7	CASSLKRGREQYF	TGTGCCAGCAGCTTAAAACGGGGACGCGAGCAGTACTTC
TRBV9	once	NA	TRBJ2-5	CASSVGQGKETQYF	TGTGCCAGCAGCGTCGGGCAGGGAAAAGAGACCCAGTACTTC
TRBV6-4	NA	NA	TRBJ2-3	CASSELGDRDGTDTQYF	TGTGCCAGCAGTGAACTAGGGGATAGGGACGGCACAGATACGCAGTATTTT
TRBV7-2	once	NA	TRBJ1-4	CASSLEYSNEKLFF	TGTGCCAGCAGCTTAGAATATTCTAATGAAAAACTGTTTTTT
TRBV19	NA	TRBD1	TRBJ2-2	CASRITGAPTGELFF	TGTGCCAGTAGGATTACAGGGGCCCCCACCGGGGAGCTGTTTTTT
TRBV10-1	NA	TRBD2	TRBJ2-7	CASSEGLGHREQYF	TGCGCCAGCAGTGAGGGACTAGGACATCGCGAGCAGTACTTC
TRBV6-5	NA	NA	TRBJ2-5	CASNYRGRGQETQYF	TGTGCCAGCAACTACAGGGGGAGGGGCCAAGAGACCCAGTACTTC
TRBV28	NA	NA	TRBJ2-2	CASSLGGPNTGELFF	TGTGCCAGCAGTTTAGGGGGCCCGAACACCGGGGAGCTGTTTTTT
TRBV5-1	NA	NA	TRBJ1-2	CASSLGEDYGYTF	TGCGCCAGCAGCTTGGGTGAAGACTATGGCTACACCTTC
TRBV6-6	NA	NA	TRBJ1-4	CASSRSNEKLFF	TGTGCCAGCAGTCGATCCAATGAAAAACTGTTTTTT
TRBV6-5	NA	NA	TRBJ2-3	CASSYRGTQYF	TGTGCCAGCAGTTACCGAGGTACGCAGTATTTT
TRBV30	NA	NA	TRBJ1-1	CAWSGTLVAEAFF	TGTGCCTGGAGCGGTACCTTGGTGGCTGAAGCTTTCTTT
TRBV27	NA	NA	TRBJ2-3	CASSFMVAGTDTQYF	TGTGCCAGCAGTTTCATGGTTGCAGGCACAGATACGCAGTATTTT
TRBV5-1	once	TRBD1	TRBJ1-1	CASGTGGLGTEAFF	TGCGCCAGCGGGACAGGGGGCTTGGGCACTGAAGCTTTCTTT
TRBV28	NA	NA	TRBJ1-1	CASSLRTNSEAFF	TGTGCCAGCAGTTTAAGGACAAACAGTGAAGCTTTCTTT
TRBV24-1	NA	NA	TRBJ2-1	CATSDYYGSGLNEQFF	TGTGCCACCAGTGATTATTACGGGAGCGGACTGAATGAGCAGTTCTTC
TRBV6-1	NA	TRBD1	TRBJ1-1	CASSDRTGVIIAFF	TGTGCCAGCAGTGACAGGACAGGGGTTATAATTGCTTTCTTT
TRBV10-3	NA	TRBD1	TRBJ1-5	CAISEWTGNQPQHF	TGTGCCATCAGTGAGTGGACAGGGAATCAGCCCCAGCATTTT
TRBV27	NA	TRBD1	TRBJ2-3	CASSTRDSSTDTQYF	TGTGCCAGCAGTACCCGGGACAGTAGCACAGATACGCAGTATTTT
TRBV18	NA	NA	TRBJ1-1	CASSPQTGAEAFF	TGTGCCAGCTCACCACAAACAGGCGCTGAAGCTTTCTTT
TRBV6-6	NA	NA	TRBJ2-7	CASSYSGSGAQYF	TGTGCCAGCAGTTACTCAGGGTCCGGTGCTCAGTACTTC
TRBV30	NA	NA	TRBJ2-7	CAWSATGGRQYF	TGTGCCTGGAGTGCCACGGGGGGCCGGCAGTACTTC
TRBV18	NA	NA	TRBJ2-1	CASSPTGEVANEQFF	TGTGCCAGCTCACCAACGGGAGAGGTGGCGAATGAGCAGTTCTTC
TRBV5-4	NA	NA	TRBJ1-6	CASSLENNNSPLHF	TGTGCCAGCAGCTTGGAGAACAATAATTCACCCCTCCACTTT
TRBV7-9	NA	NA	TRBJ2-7	CASSLSSDHEQYF	TGTGCCAGCAGCTTGAGTAGCGACCACGAGCAGTACTTC
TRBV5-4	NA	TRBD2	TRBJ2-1	CASEGGTSGGPSSYNEQFF	TGTGCCAGCGAGGGTGGGACTAGCGGGGGGCCGAGCTCCTACAATGAGCAGTTCTTC
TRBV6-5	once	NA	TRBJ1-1	CASSMTEVTEAFF	TGTGCCAGCAGTATGACAGAGGTCACTGAAGCTTTCTTT
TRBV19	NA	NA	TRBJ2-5	CASSSSRGQETQYF	TGTGCCAGTAGTTCAAGTAGGGGACAAGAGACCCAGTACTTC
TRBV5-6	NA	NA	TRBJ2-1	CASSFTTSSYNEQFF	TGTGCCAGCAGCTTTACGACGAGCTCCTACAATGAGCAGTTCTTC
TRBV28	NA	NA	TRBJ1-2	CASSLRTVGYTF	TGTGCCAGCAGTTTACGGACGGTGGGCTACACCTTC
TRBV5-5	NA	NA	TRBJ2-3	CASSLRGTGTDTQYF	TGTGCCAGCAGCTTGCGGGGGACGGGCACAGATACGCAGTATTTT
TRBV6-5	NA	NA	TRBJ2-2	CASSSPPGGTGELFF	TGTGCCAGCAGTTCGCCACCGGGTGGCACCGGGGAGCTGTTTTTT
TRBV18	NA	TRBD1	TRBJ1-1	CASSSTGLGTEAFF	TGTGCCAGCTCATCGACAGGGTTAGGCACTGAAGCTTTCTTT
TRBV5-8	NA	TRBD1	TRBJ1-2	CASRKTGTGEGRGYTF	TGTGCCAGCAGAAAAACCGGGACAGGGGAAGGTCGAGGCTACACCTTC
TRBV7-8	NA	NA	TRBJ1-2	CASSESQVNYGYTF	TGTGCCAGCAGCGAGTCGCAGGTGAACTATGGCTACACCTTC
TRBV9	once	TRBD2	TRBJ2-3	CASSVVGDYTDTQYF	TGTGCCAGCAGCGTAGTGGGGGACTACACAGATACGCAGTATTTT
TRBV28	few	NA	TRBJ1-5	CASSLGVTGLGNQPQHF	TGTGCCAGCAGTTTAGGGGTAACAGGGTTGGGCAATCAGCCCCAGCATTTT
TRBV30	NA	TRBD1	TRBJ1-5	CAWSRQGDQPQHF	TGTGCCTGGAGTAGACAGGGGGATCAGCCCCAGCATTTT
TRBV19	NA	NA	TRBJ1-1	CASSRGTEAFF	TGTGCCAGCAGTAGGGGGACTGAAGCTTTCTTT
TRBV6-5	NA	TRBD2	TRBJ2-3	CASSYGLAGRTDTQYF	TGTGCCAGCAGTTACGGACTAGCGGGGCGCACAGATACGCAGTATTTT
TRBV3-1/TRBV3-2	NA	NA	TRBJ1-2	CASRDFYGYTF	TGTGCCAGCAGGGACTTCTATGGCTACACCTTC
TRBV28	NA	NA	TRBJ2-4	CASIPGRGNIQYF	TGTGCCAGCATTCCGGGAAGGGGAAACATTCAGTACTTC
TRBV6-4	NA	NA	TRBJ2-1	CASSDTGKFSGPYNEQFF	TGTGCCAGCAGTGACACGGGAAAATTCTCGGGTCCCTACAATGAGCAGTTCTTC
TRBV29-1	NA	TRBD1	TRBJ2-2	CSVGGGYTGELFF	TGCAGCGTTGGAGGGGGCTACACCGGGGAGCTGTTTTTT
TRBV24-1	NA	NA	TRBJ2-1	CATSAWGRETPYNEQFF	TGTGCCACCAGTGCTTGGGGGCGGGAGACTCCCTACAATGAGCAGTTCTTC
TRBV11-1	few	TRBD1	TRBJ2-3	CASSHGTGANTDTQYF	TGTGCCAGCAGCCATGGGACAGGGGCGAACACAGATACGCAGTATTTT
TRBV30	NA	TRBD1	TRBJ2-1	CAWSPGQGAYNEQFF	TGTGCCTGGAGCCCCGGACAGGGGGCTTACAATGAGCAGTTCTTC
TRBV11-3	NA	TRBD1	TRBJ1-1	CASSPGQGTPLNTEAFF	TGTGCCAGCAGCCCAGGACAGGGGACACCTCTGAACACTGAAGCTTTCTTT
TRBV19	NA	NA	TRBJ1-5	CASSTGGGTGQPQHF	TGTGCCAGTAGTACCGGCGGGGGGACGGGTCAGCCCCAGCATTTT